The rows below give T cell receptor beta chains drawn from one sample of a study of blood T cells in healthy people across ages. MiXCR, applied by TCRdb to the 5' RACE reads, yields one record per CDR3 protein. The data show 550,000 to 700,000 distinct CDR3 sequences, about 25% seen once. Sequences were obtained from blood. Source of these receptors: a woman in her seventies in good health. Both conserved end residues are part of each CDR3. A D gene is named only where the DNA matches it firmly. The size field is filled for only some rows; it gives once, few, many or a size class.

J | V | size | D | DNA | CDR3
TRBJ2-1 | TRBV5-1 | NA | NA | TGCGCCAGCAGCTTTGAGTGGGACTCCCACTACGAGCAGCACTTC | CASSFEWDSHYEQHF
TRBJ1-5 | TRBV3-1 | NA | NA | TGTGCCAGCAGCCAAGACCCGGGTCGCAATCAGCCCCAGCATTTT | CASSQDPGRNQPQHF
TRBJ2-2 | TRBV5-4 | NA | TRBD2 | TGTGCCAGCTCAGCGGGGGAAAACACCGGGGAGCTGTTTTTT | CASSAGENTGELFF
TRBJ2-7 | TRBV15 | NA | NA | TGTGCCACCAGCACCAAGGACCCGTGGCGGGAGCAGTACTTC | CATSTKDPWREQYF
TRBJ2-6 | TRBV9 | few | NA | TGTGCCAGCAGCTTCAGAGGGGGGGAAGGGGCCAACGTCCTGACTTTC | CASSFRGGEGANVLTF
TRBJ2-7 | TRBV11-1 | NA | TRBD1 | TGTGCCAGCAGCTCGAGGACAGGTATGGTCTACGAGCAGTACTTC | CASSSRTGMVYEQYF
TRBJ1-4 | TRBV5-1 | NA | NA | TGCGCCAGCAGTCAAGGCCACGGAGGGGCAACTAATGAAAAACTGTTTTTT | CASSQGHGGATNEKLFF
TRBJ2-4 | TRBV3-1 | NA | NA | TGTGCCAGCAGCCAGTTGGGCACAGGAGCCAAAAACATTCAGTACTTC | CASSQLGTGAKNIQYF
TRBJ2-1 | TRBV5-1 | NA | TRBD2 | TGCGCCAGCAGCCCCACGGGGACTAGCGGGGGCCGCACCTACAATGAGCAGTTCTTC | CASSPTGTSGGRTYNEQFF
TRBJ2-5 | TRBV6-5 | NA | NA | TGTGCCAGCAGTTCCCCCAGGTGGTGGGGGGCGCAAGAGACCCAGTACTTC | CASSSPRWWGAQETQYF
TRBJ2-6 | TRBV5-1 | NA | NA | TGCGCCAGCAGCTTTGGTGGGCGCTTTGCCTCTGGGGCCAACGTCCTGACTTTC | CASSFGGRFASGANVLTF
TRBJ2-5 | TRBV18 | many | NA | TGCGCCAGCTCCCCTCGCGGGCAAGAGACCCAGTACTTC | CASSPRGQETQYF
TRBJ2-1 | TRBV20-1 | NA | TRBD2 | TGCAGTGCTAGAGAGGGTCTAGCGGTTTACAATGAGCAGTTCTTC | CSAREGLAVYNEQFF
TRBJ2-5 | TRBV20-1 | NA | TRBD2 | TGCAGTGCTAGAGAAACGCGGGGGTACCAAGAGACCCAGTACTTC | CSARETRGYQETQYF
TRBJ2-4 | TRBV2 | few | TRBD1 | TGTGCCAGCAGTCGACAGGGGGCACTAGGAAACAAAAACATTCAGTACTTC | CASSRQGALGNKNIQYF
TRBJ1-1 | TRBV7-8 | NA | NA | TGTGCCAGCAGCTTTGCCGGGACGCAGAACACTGAAGCTTTCTTT | CASSFAGTQNTEAFF
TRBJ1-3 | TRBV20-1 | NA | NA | TGCAGTGCTAGTATTCCCTTATCTGGAAACACCATATATTTT | CSASIPLSGNTIYF
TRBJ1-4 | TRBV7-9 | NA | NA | TGTGCCAGCAGTAGGAGGGGATCGACTAATGAAAAACTGTTTTTT | CASSRRGSTNEKLFF
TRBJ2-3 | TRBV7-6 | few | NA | TGTGCCAGCAGCGGCGGTTGGAGCGATCATACGCAGTATTTT | CASSGGWSDHTQYF
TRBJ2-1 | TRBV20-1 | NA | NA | TGCAGTGCCCCACAATCCGGGCTTCGGGCCTACAATGAGCAGTTCTTC | CSAPQSGLRAYNEQFF
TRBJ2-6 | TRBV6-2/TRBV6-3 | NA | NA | TGTGCCAGCAACCCGAGAGGGTACCCAAGGGCCAACGTCCTGACTTTC | CASNPRGYPRANVLTF
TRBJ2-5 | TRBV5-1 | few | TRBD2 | TGCGCCAGCAGCTTGGCCGGGACTAGCGGAGAGACCCAGCACTTC | CASSLAGTSGETQHF
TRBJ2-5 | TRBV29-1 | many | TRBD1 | TGCAGCGGCTTGACAGGGGAGGAGACCCAGTACTTC | CSGLTGEETQYF
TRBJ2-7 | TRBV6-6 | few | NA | TGTGCCACGGCAGGGGTGAACTACGAGCAGTACTTC | CATAGVNYEQYF
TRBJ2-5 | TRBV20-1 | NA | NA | TGCAGTGCTCTCTGGGGGTCTACGCAAGAGACCCAGTACTTC | CSALWGSTQETQYF
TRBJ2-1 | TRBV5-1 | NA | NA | TGCGCCAGCAGCGCGGACTCCTTGAATGAGCAGTTCTTC | CASSADSLNEQFF
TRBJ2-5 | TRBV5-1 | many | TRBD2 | TGCGCCAGCAGCTTGGACGGGACTAGCGGAGAGACCCAGTACTTC | CASSLDGTSGETQYF
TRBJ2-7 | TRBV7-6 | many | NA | TGTGCCAGCAGCTTAGCGCGACCCTACGAGCAGTACTTC | CASSLARPYEQYF
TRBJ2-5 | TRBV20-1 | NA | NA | TGCAGTGCTAGGGGACCCCGAGGGACCCAGTACTTC | CSARGPRGTQYF
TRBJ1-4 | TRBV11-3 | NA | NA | TGTGCCAGCAGCCATAACGGGGTTGGTGAAAAACTGTTTTTT | CASSHNGVGEKLFF
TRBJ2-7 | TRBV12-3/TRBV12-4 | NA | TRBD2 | TGTGCCAGCACCCCCCATGAGCGGGGGATACAGTACTTC | CASTPHERGIQYF
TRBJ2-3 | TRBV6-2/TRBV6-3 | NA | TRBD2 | TGTGCCAGCAAACGGACTAGCGGAGTCACAGATACGCAGTATTTT | CASKRTSGVTDTQYF
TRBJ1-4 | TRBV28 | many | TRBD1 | TGTGCCAGCAGTTCGTACACCGGGACAGGGGACGAAAAACTGTTTTTT | CASSSYTGTGDEKLFF
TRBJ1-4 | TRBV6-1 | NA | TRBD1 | TGTGCCAGCAGCGGACAGGTTAATGAAAAACTGTTTTTT | CASSGQVNEKLFF
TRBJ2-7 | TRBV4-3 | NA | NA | TGCGCCAGCAGCCAAGATGAACACCCCCTCTACGAGCAGTACTTC | CASSQDEHPLYEQYF
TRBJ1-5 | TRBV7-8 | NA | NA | TGTGCCAGCAGCTTTCGGGACGGCAGTAATCAGCCCCAGCATTTT | CASSFRDGSNQPQHF
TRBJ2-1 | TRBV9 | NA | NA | TGTGCCAGCAGCGTAGCGGGGAGGAATGAGCAGTTCTTC | CASSVAGRNEQFF
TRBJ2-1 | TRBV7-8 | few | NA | TGTGCCAGCAGCTCCCTAGTCGGCAGGTATGAGCAGTTCTTC | CASSSLVGRYEQFF
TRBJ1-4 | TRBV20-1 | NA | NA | TGCAGTGCTAGTAAGTCCAGGGCATTTGACGAAAAACTGTTTTTT | CSASKSRAFDEKLFF
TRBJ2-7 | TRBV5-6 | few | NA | TGTGCCAGCAGCTCCTGGGGCCAGGGAAGCATCTACGAGCAGTACTTC | CASSSWGQGSIYEQYF